The 24 T cell receptor beta chains below were found in one sample sequenced in a study of cytomegalovirus exposure and HLA in healthy donors. A multiplex PCR was run with 60 Vbeta primers and 13 Jbeta primers. The assay was immunoSEQ multiplex PCR, and TCRdb's table has in-frame clones only and misses some. The data hold 45,000 to 65,000 clones, with about 84% observed a single time. Sequencing used PBMCs. These receptors all stem from a man aged 25 to 40 in good health and CMV-seronegative.

The V gene is TRBV5-1, the J gene TRBJ1-1; D gene uncertain. This CDR3 spans 13 amino acids. Germline V gene sequence: CDR1 SGHRS, CDR2 YFSETQ. The V gene lost 1 base and the J gene lost 5 bases, with 9 bases spanning the gap. The CDR3 here is CASSLISGTEAFF. In DNA form, the CDR3 reads TGCGCCAGCAGCTTGATCTCGGGGACTGAAGCTTTCTTT.

The genes are TRBV7-2 and TRBJ2-1; 9 bases align to TRBD1. With 5 bases clipped from V and 7 bases from J, the junction kept 15 bases outside the gene matches. This CDR3 contains 17 residues. The germline V gene encodes CDR1 SGHTA and CDR2 FQGNSA. The CDR3: CASSLIYRDRVRNEQFF. DNA for the CDR3: TGTGCCAGCAGCCTTATATACCGGGACAGGGTAAGAAATGAGCAGTTCTTC.

V gene TRBV29-1 combines with J gene TRBJ1-2; 7 bases align to TRBD1. Looked up from germline, CDR1 is SQVTM and CDR2 is ANQGSEA. This CDR3 comprises 14 residues. J was trimmed by 1 base and V by 3 bases; bases with no gene match: 5. CDR3 sequence reads: CSVDSGQNNYGYTF. The DNA for the CDR3 is TGCAGCGTTGACTCGGGACAGAATAACTATGGCTACACCTTC.

The rearrangement links TRBV28 to TRBJ2-7; 7 bases match TRBD1. The CDR3 has 13 amino acids. From germline, CDR1 is MDHEN and CDR2 SYDVKM. V gave up 3 bases and J gave up 3 bases; unmatched junction bases: 2. This chain's CDR3 is CASSFTGVYEQYF. The CDR3 DNA is TGTGCCAGCAGTTTTACAGGGGTCTACGAGCAGTACTTC.

CDR3 nucleotide sequence: TGTGCCAGCAGTTTAGGGGGACTAGGGGGCTCCTACAATGAGCAGTTCTTC. It encodes CASSLGGLGGSYNEQFF. The rearrangement joins TRBV27 to TRBJ2-1; 8 bases align to TRBD2. The J segment lost 0 bases and the V segment lost 2 bases, leaving 6 bases of the junction unmatched. CDR3 length equals 17 residues. The germline V gene encodes CDR1 MNHEY and CDR2 SMNVEV (reference sequence).

J is TRBJ2-7 and V is TRBV27, with D maybe TRBD2 (6 bases). The CDR3 length is 15 residues. V lost 2 bases and J 2 bases, leaving 13 bases between the germline ends. CDR1 and CDR2 from the germline V gene are MNHEY and SMNVEV (reference sequence). The CDR3 sequence is CASSLLTGGAYEQYF. The CDR3 DNA is TGTGCCAGCAGTTTACTGACCGGGGGAGCCTACGAGCAGTACTTC.

The CDR3 loop reads CASSYSNVRHPYEQYF. The DNA for the CDR3 is TGTGCCAGCAGTTACTCGAATGTCAGACACCCCTACGAGCAGTACTTC. The V and J genes are TRBV6-5 and TRBJ2-7; no clear D gene. The CDR3 sequence is 16 residues long. The V gene lost 0 bases and the J gene lost 2 bases, with 14 bases spanning the gap. Germline CDR1 and CDR2: MNHEY and SVGAGI.

The gene calls are TRBV7-9 and TRBJ2-1; D perhaps matches TRBD1 (6 bases). There are 15 residues in the CDR3. V lost 2 bases and J 2 bases, leaving 10 bases between the germline ends. Germline V lookup: CDR1 SEHNR, CDR2 FQNEAQ (reference sequence). The CDR3 sequence: CASSLPGAPYNEQFF. The CDR3, as DNA: TGTGCCAGCAGCTTACCAGGGGCCCCCTACAATGAGCAGTTCTTC.

The rearrangement uses TRBV7-2 and TRBJ2-7, with D tentatively TRBD2 (5 bases). The V end lost 5 bases, the J end lost 2 bases, and 13 bases lay between the germline ends. CDR1 is SGHTA, CDR2 FQGNSA, per germline. The CDR3 totals 14 residues. CDR3 sequence: CASSRGSLAYEQYF. The CDR3 region has the DNA TGTGCCAGCAGCCGGGGATCACTAGCCTACGAGCAGTACTTC.

The gene calls are TRBV11-2 and TRBJ1-6; TRBD1 matches 7 bases. The trim removed 5 bases at V and 10 bases at J, leaving 11 bases unmatched. This CDR3 region has 15 residues. Germline V CDR1 and CDR2: SGHAT, FQNNGV. The CDR3 spells CASSRGTGAVSPLHF. The CDR3 region has the DNA TGTGCCAGCAGCCGGGGTACAGGGGCCGTATCACCCCTCCACTTT. Full variable domain (outside the CDR3, taken from reference TRBV11-2 and TRBJ1-6): EAGVAQSPRYKIIEKRQSVAFWCNPISGHATLYWYQQILGQGPKLLIQFQNNGVVDDSQLPKDRFSAERLKGVDSTLKIQPAKLEDSAVYLCASSRGTGAVSPLHFGNGTRLTVT.

The J gene is TRBJ2-1, the V gene TRBV7-8; the D gene is possibly TRBD1 (6 bases). This CDR3 contains 13 residues. Germline V lookup: CDR1 SGHVS, CDR2 FQNEAQ. V gave up 7 bases and J gave up 1 base, with 8 bases separating them. CDR3 residues: CASIGQSYNEQFF. In nucleotides, the CDR3 is TGTGCCAGCATCGGACAGTCCTACAATGAGCAGTTCTTC.

The chain has TRBV18 and TRBJ1-4; possible D gene TRBD1, 6 bases. CDR3 length equals 15 residues. Germline-derived CDR1 and CDR2 are KGHSH and LQKENI. The ends were cut back, 3 bases at V and 1 base at J, with 9 bases in the middle. The CDR3 region is CASSPWTETNEKLFF. DNA for the CDR3: TGTGCCAGCTCACCCTGGACAGAAACTAATGAAAAACTGTTTTTT.

V gene TRBV6-5 combines with J gene TRBJ2-7; a weak D match, TRBD1 (6 bases). V lost 7 bases and J lost 0, with 10 bases in between. Germline values: CDR1 MNHEY, CDR2 SVGAGI. CDR3 length equals 13 residues. The CDR3 DNA reads as TGTGCCAGCAAAAAGGACAGCTCCTACGAGCAGTACTTC. It yields the protein CASKKDSSYEQYF.

The rearrangement uses TRBV5-5 and TRBJ2-3; TRBD1 agrees at 11 bases. The ends lost 10 bases at V and 5 bases at J; junction bases unmatched: 6. Germline values: CDR1 SGHKS, CDR2 YYEKEE (reference sequence). The CDR3 sequence is 13 residues long. The CDR3 protein is CASGGTGGDTQYF. The CDR3 DNA reads as TGTGCCTCAGGGGGGACAGGGGGAGATACGCAGTATTTT. Full variable domain (outside the CDR3, taken from reference TRBV5-5 and TRBJ2-3): DAGVTQSPTHLIKTRGQQVTLRCSPISGHKSVSWYQQVLGQGPQFIFQYYEKEERGRGNFPDRFSARQFPNYSSELNVNALLLGDSALYLCASGGTGGDTQYFGPGTRLTVL.

The gene calls are TRBV18 and TRBJ1-1, with D possibly TRBD1 on 5 matching bases. This CDR3 comprises 16 residues. Germline-derived CDR1 and CDR2 are KGHSH and LQKENI. V lost 1 base and J 0 bases, leaving 12 bases between the germline ends. The DNA of the CDR3 is TGTGCCAGCTCACCACAACCCCCAGGGATGAACACTGAAGCTTTCTTT. As protein: CASSPQPPGMNTEAFF.

The CDR3 sequence is CASSPGQGKLFNEKLFF. DNA for the CDR3: TGTGCCAGCAGTCCCGGACAGGGGAAGCTCTTTAATGAAAAACTGTTTTTT. This chain connects TRBV27 to TRBJ1-4; TRBD1 aligns across 9 bases. Germline V CDR1 and CDR2: MNHEY, SMNVEV (reference sequence). CDR3 length equals 17 residues. After removal of 5 bases from V and 4 bases from J, the junction contained 11 bases not matched to a gene.

This clone occurred a few times. The chain has TRBV19 and TRBJ2-5; D is possibly TRBD2 (5 bases). The DNA end lines up better with TRBJ2-7; the J call may be wrong. CDR3 length: 11 amino acids. CDR1 and CDR2 (germline): LNHDA, SQIVND (reference sequence). The CDR3 here is CASSGGYEQYF. CDR3 coding DNA: TGTGCCAGTAGTGGAGGCTACGAGCAGTACTTC.

The V and J genes are TRBV18 and TRBJ2-3; maybe TRBD2 (5 bases). Trimming pared 3 bases from V and 2 bases from J, leaving 9 bases between. Germline loops: CDR1 KGHSH, CDR2 LQKENI. The CDR3 is 14 amino acids. CDR3 nucleotides: TGTGCCAGCTCACCGGACTGGTCCACAGATACGCAGTATTTT. Translating gives CASSPDWSTDTQYF.

The V call is TRBV12-5, the J call TRBJ2-3; TRBD1 aligns across 7 bases. The V and J ends lost 5 bases and 2 bases, in that order; junction bases with no gene match: 7. The CDR3 is made up of 15 amino acids. Germline-derived CDR1 and CDR2 are LGHNT and FRNRAP. This CDR3 reads CASGPQGMNTDTQYF. CDR3 nucleotides: TGTGCTAGTGGTCCACAGGGGATGAACACAGATACGCAGTATTTT.

The genes are TRBV5-4 and TRBJ2-7, with 14 bases identical to TRBD2. CDR1 SGHNT and CDR2 YYREEE come from the germline V gene (reference sequence). CDR3 length: 16 residues. Unmatched junction bases numbered 9, after V lost 5 bases and J lost 5 bases. CDR3 DNA: TGTGCCAGCAGTTCTAGACTAGCGGGAGGGCCCGACGAGCAGTACTTC. Residues: CASSSRLAGGPDEQYF.

The V and J genes are TRBV10-2 and TRBJ1-1; weak D call: TRBD1 (6 bases). CDR3 length: 14 amino acids. The germline V gene encodes CDR1 WSHSY and CDR2 SAAADI. V lost 7 bases and J lost 1, with 13 bases in between. The CDR3 coding sequence is TGCGCCAGCAAGGGGTCGGGACAGAACACTGAAGCTTTCTTT. This encodes CASKGSGQNTEAFF.

This chain links TRBV11-2 with TRBJ2-7, with a possible D match to TRBD2 (6 bases). CDR1 is SGHAT, CDR2 FQNNGV, per germline. V lost 1 base, J lost 3 bases, and 13 bases lay in between. The CDR3 loop spans 15 amino acids. Here the CDR3 DNA reads TGTGCCAGCAGCTTAGGCGGGATCTCCCTCTACGAGCAGTACTTC. It yields the protein CASSLGGISLYEQYF.

This chain joins TRBV7-2 and TRBJ2-7; 9 nucleotides match TRBD2. The germline V gene encodes CDR1 SGHTA and CDR2 FQGNSA. The CDR3 consists of 15 residues. With V trimmed by 6 bases and J by 0 bases, 6 bases remained unmatched. As DNA, the CDR3 is TGTGCCAGCAGACCCCCTAGCGGGGACTCCTACGAGCAGTACTTC. This translates into CASRPPSGDSYEQYF. Full variable domain (remainder filled in from reference TRBV7-2 and TRBJ2-7): GAGVSQSPSNKVTEKGKDVELRCDPISGHTALYWYRQSLGQGLEFLIYFQGNSAPDKSGLPSDRFSAERTGGSVSTLTIQRTQQEDSAVYLCASRPPSGDSYEQYFGPGTRLTVT.

This chain joins TRBV29-1 and TRBJ2-1; TRBD2 matches at 12 bases. From germline, CDR1 is SQVTM and CDR2 ANQGSEA. The V gene end was trimmed by 6 bases and the J gene end by 8 bases; junction bases not matched to a gene: 8. The CDR3 totals 14 residues. CDR3 sequence reads: CSVDGLAGLDEQFF. The CDR3 nucleotides are TGCAGCGTGGACGGACTAGCGGGACTCGATGAGCAGTTCTTC.